This T cell receptor beta chain appears in the sequencing data of a study of cytomegalovirus exposure and HLA in healthy donors. A note on this clone: Its antigen remains unidentified.

The study, taken as a whole, reports: It emerged from a later analysis that several of the most significant clusters appeared to be linked to common viral pathogens.

PCR primers comprised 60 Vbeta and 13 Jbeta primers. The repertoire was sequenced with immunoSEQ multiplex PCR; TCRdb's copy has only in-frame clones and lacks some. The profile shows 100,000 to 150,000 clones, more than 60% of them singletons. Germline CDR1 SGHRS, CDR2 YFSETQ. The CDR3 extends over 17 amino acids. V lost 2 bases and J lost 2, with 18 bases in between. The sample was PBMCs. The chain recombines TRBV5-1 with TRBJ2-3; tentatively, D is TRBD2 (5 bases). The TCR sequence derives from a woman between 18 and 29 years old in good health and CMV-seronegative. The CDR3 loop is CASSFVSGITLTDTQYF. The CDR3 nucleotides read TGCGCCAGCAGCTTCGTCAGCGGAATTACACTCACAGATACGCAGTATTTT.